This is a list of T cell receptor beta chains from one sample in a study of chemoradiotherapy in HPV16-positive cancers. Clones were read by immunoSEQ multiplex PCR, and TCRdb kept only the in-frame ones, dropping some. The data hold about 6,200 clones, with 75% to 85% observed a single time. The input for sequencing was tumor tissue, taken from a patient who underwent chemoradiotherapy. These receptors were taken from a human donor with HPV-associated anogenital cancer. The CDR3 runs from the conserved cysteine through the conserved F or W. The D gene is left open where the match is weak.

V: TRBV6-6
D: TRBD2
length: 16
CDR3: CASSYSSGRSWGTQYF

V: TRBV11-2
D: -
length: 14
CDR3: CASSIDRWGEKLFF

V: TRBV27
D: -
length: 14
CDR3: CASSFRIRGYGYTF

V: TRBV6-4
D: TRBD1
length: 14
CDR3: CASSQYQGATEAFF

V: TRBV5-1
D: -
length: 16
CDR3: CASSLSGGIRNTEAFF

V: TRBV30
D: -
length: 14
CDR3: CAWSIDSGANVLTF

V: TRBV18
D: -
length: 16
CDR3: CASSPFSVYINYGYTF

V: TRBV6-1
D: -
length: 16
CDR3: CASSDGTPLAGEKLFF

V: TRBV7-9
D: -
length: 13
CDR3: CASSLPGANVLTF

V: TRBV6-1
D: -
length: 15
CDR3: CASSEWGQNNQPQHF

V: TRBV6-5
D: -
length: 15
CDR3: CASSYGAGINEKLFF

V: TRBV4-2
D: TRBD2
length: 17
CDR3: CASSQGSSGGARDTQYF

V: TRBV7-2
D: -
length: 15
CDR3: CASSLTQSTGNTIYF

V: TRBV6-5
D: -
length: 16
CDR3: CASSYSLPSGIQPQHF

V: TRBV6-5
D: -
length: 15
CDR3: CASTKRTGVGNTIYF

V: TRBV6-1
D: -
length: 14
CDR3: CASSEFWTAGRPYF

V: TRBV7-9
D: -
length: 12
CDR3: CASSGLGNTIYF

V: TRBV6-5
D: -
length: 14
CDR3: CASASLNLHEKLFF

V: TRBV9
D: -
length: 15
CDR3: CASSLHPGPIDGYTF

V: TRBV9
D: TRBD1
length: 14
CDR3: CASSPGQSYNEQFF